A selection of T cell receptor beta chains follows, all from one sample in a study of blood T cell repertoires in COVID-19. Profiled with immunoSEQ multiplex PCR; TCRdb holds only in-frame clones, not every one. Among some 300,000 clones listed, more than 80% were seen once. Sequencing was performed on peripheral blood. These receptors were collected from a woman aged 50 to 60 with COVID-19, enrolled during active disease. Both conserved end residues are part of each CDR3. The D gene is left open where the match is weak. Clone size is not always given. Where it is, it says once, few, many or a class for expanded clones.

j_gene | d_gene | abundance | v_gene | CDR3nt | CDR3aa
TRBJ2-5 | . | . | TRBV19 | TGTGCCAGTAGTAACTCCGGAAGGGTGGGAGCAGAGACCCAGTACTTC | CASSNSGRVGAETQYF
TRBJ1-1 | TRBD1 | . | TRBV7-9 | TGTGCCAGCAGCATACTCCAGGGGGCCACTGAAGCTTTCTTT | CASSILQGATEAFF
TRBJ2-7 | TRBD2 | . | TRBV19 | TGTGCCAGTAGTATTCTTGGCGGGAGGGGAGCCTACGAGCAGTACTTC | CASSILGGRGAYEQYF
TRBJ2-1 | TRBD2 | few | TRBV5-1 | TGCGCCAGCAGCTTGGCGGGCGGGAGCGCTTATGAGCAGTTCTTC | CASSLAGGSAYEQFF
TRBJ2-3 | TRBD2 | . | TRBV5-1 | TGCGCCAGCAGCTTGGAACCGACTAGCGGGAGGTCAGATACGCAGTATTTT | CASSLEPTSGRSDTQYF
TRBJ2-7 | TRBD2 | . | TRBV4-2 | TGTGCCAGCAGCCAAGCGGGAGGGGGGTACGAGCAGTACTTC | CASSQAGGGYEQYF
TRBJ1-2 | TRBD1 | . | TRBV6-5 | TGTGCCAGCCCGAAACAGGGGTCCTATGGCTACACCTTC | CASPKQGSYGYTF
TRBJ1-1 | TRBD1 | . | TRBV5-6 | TGTGCCAGCAGCTTGAGTAGGGGGCTCACTGAAGCTTTCTTT | CASSLSRGLTEAFF
TRBJ2-5 | . | . | TRBV24-1 | TGTGCCACCAGTGATTCGGAGGGGATGTGGGAGACCCAGTACTTC | CATSDSEGMWETQYF
TRBJ2-2 | TRBD2 | . | TRBV5-4 | TGTGCCAGCAGCCTGAGCGGGAGGGCGAACACCGGGGAGCTGTTTTTT | CASSLSGRANTGELFF
TRBJ1-2 | . | . | TRBV5-6 | TGTGCCAGCAGCTTGTCGGGGGGGCTACTCTATGGCTACACCTTC | CASSLSGGLLYGYTF
TRBJ2-3 | TRBD2 | . | TRBV20-1 | TGCAGTGCTAGTAGGCCTAGCGGGAGCAGGACAGATACGCAGTATTTT | CSASRPSGSRTDTQYF
TRBJ1-2 | TRBD1 | . | TRBV10-1 | TGCTCCCATGGGGGGCAGGACAGGGGTGATGGCTACACCTTC | CSHGGQDRGDGYTF
TRBJ2-7 | TRBD2 | . | TRBV20-1 | TGCAGTGCTAGTACTAGCGGGGGAACCTACGAGCAGTACTTC | CSASTSGGTYEQYF
TRBJ1-2 | TRBD1 | . | TRBV7-2 | TGTGCCAGCAGCTTTGGGACAGGGGTATATGGCTACACCTTC | CASSFGTGVYGYTF
TRBJ1-3 | . | few | TRBV5-1 | TGCGCCAGCAGCTTACTCTCTGGAAACACCATATATTTT | CASSLLSGNTIYF
TRBJ2-7 | . | . | TRBV27 | TGTGCCAGCAGTTTAGTGGACAGCTCCTACGAGCAGTACTTC | CASSLVDSSYEQYF